These T cell receptor beta chains were read from a single sample in a study of blood T cells in healthy people across ages. Via MiXCR, TCRdb re-called the 5' RACE reads, giving one row per CDR3 protein. Of some 920,000 distinct CDR3 sequences in the sample, about 51% were seen once. The sample was blood. Receptors originate from a woman aged 55-70 years in good health. Both conserved end residues are part of each CDR3. The D gene is left open where the match is weak. Some rows mark clone size as missing; the rest say once, few, many or name a class of expanded clone.

j_call	v_call	d_call	clone_size	cdr3_aa	cdr3_nt
TRBJ2-1	TRBV27	.	.	CASRPLSGYNEQFF	TGTGCCAGCAGACCTCTTTCCGGCTACAATGAGCAGTTCTTC
TRBJ1-3	TRBV20-1	.	.	CSALQGLGNTIYF	TGCAGTGCTCTACAGGGCTTAGGAAACACCATATATTTT
TRBJ2-7	TRBV20-1	TRBD2	few	CSAERERYYEQYF	TGCAGTGCAGAGCGGGAGAGGTACTACGAGCAGTACTTC
TRBJ1-5	TRBV20-1	.	.	CSAREGAHSAQPQHF	TGCAGTGCTAGAGAGGGGGCCCACAGTGCGCAGCCCCAGCATTTT
TRBJ2-7	TRBV20-1	.	.	CSAPGSSRYEQYF	TGCAGTGCCCCGGGCTCCAGTCGCTACGAGCAGTACTTC
TRBJ2-7	TRBV18	TRBD2	.	CASSPTSGGITYEQYF	TGTGCCAGCTCACCGACGAGCGGGGGGATTACCTACGAGCAGTACTTC
TRBJ1-2	TRBV7-9	.	.	CASSSPRGNGYTF	TGTGCCAGCAGCTCCCCCCGGGGAAATGGCTACACCTTC
TRBJ2-1	TRBV18	TRBD1	.	CASSPTGTGGNEQFF	TGTGCCAGCTCACCAACTGGGACAGGGGGGAATGAGCAGTTCTTC
TRBJ1-2	TRBV2	.	few	CASKVLANYGYTF	TGTGCCAGCAAGGTATTAGCTAACTATGGCTACACCTTC
TRBJ2-3	TRBV11-2	.	few	CASKKGGFRSTDTQYF	TGTGCCAGTAAAAAAGGGGGGTTCAGAAGCACAGATACGCAGTATTTT
TRBJ2-7	TRBV3-1	TRBD2	few	CASSRTSGKYEQYF	TGTGCCAGCAGCCGGACTAGCGGGAAGTACGAGCAGTACTTC
TRBJ2-1	TRBV20-1	TRBD2	.	CSARSLVLAGSNEQFF	TGCAGTGCTAGATCTCTAGTACTAGCGGGGTCCAATGAGCAGTTCTTC
TRBJ2-1	TRBV20-1	TRBD2	once	CSATPSGPYNEQFF	TGCAGTGCTACACCTAGCGGCCCCTACAATGAGCAGTTCTTC
TRBJ2-1	TRBV6-2/TRBV6-3	TRBD2	.	CASRPSGRGSYNEQFF	TGTGCCAGCAGACCTAGCGGGCGTGGGTCCTACAATGAGCAGTTCTTC
TRBJ2-7	TRBV4-2	TRBD2	.	CASSPRLASYEQYF	TGTGCCAGCAGCCCCCGACTAGCGTCCTACGAGCAGTACTTC
TRBJ1-1	TRBV25-1	TRBD1	few	CASRGQGFTEAFF	TGTGCCAGCCGGGGACAGGGGTTCACTGAAGCTTTCTTT
TRBJ2-3	TRBV5-1	.	few	CASGSASFGTDTQYF	TGCGCCAGCGGGAGCGCGAGTTTCGGAACAGATACGCAGTATTTT
TRBJ2-3	TRBV12-3/TRBV12-4	TRBD2	many	CASSYSGTQDTQYF	TGTGCCAGCAGTTATAGCGGGACCCAGGATACGCAGTATTTT
TRBJ2-7	TRBV7-2	.	.	CASSLSPVVLYEQYF	TGTGCCAGCAGCTTATCTCCAGTCGTCCTCTACGAGCAGTACTTC
TRBJ2-7	TRBV29-1	TRBD1	.	CSVLNGQGYEQYF	TGCAGCGTTCTAAATGGACAGGGGTACGAGCAGTACTTC
TRBJ2-7	TRBV18	TRBD1	.	CASSPVQGFYEQYF	TGTGCCAGCTCACCGGTACAGGGGTTCTACGAGCAGTACTTC
TRBJ2-5	TRBV12-3/TRBV12-4	TRBD2	.	CASRFGLAGPTTGETQYF	TGTGCCAGCAGATTCGGACTAGCGGGCCCCACGACGGGAGAGACCCAGTACTTC
TRBJ1-1	TRBV12-3/TRBV12-4	.	.	CAGSLAQGLITEAFF	TGTGCCGGCAGTTTAGCCCAGGGACTGATAACTGAAGCTTTCTTT
TRBJ2-5	TRBV5-1	TRBD1	.	CASGSTLTGTGETQYF	TGCGCCAGCGGCTCGACCTTGACAGGGACGGGAGAGACCCAGTACTTC
TRBJ2-3	TRBV7-2	.	.	CASSPLQQGITLYF	TGTGCCAGCAGCCCACTACAACAAGGGATTACGCTGTATTTT
TRBJ2-7	TRBV10-3	TRBD2	few	CAISELTSGYSSYEQYF	TGTGCCATCAGTGAATTAACTAGCGGGTATAGCTCCTACGAGCAGTACTTC
TRBJ2-3	TRBV5-6	TRBD1	few	CASSSRVGQGASDTQYF	TGTGCCAGCAGCTCTCGGGTGGGGCAGGGGGCGTCAGATACGCAGTATTTT
TRBJ2-4	TRBV7-3	.	.	CASSLNRLRTPAKNIQYF	TGTGCCAGCAGCCTTAACAGGTTGAGGACACCCGCCAAAAACATTCAGTACTTC
TRBJ2-5	TRBV24-1	.	.	CATSDSRTAGETQYF	TGTGCCACCAGTGATTCTCGGACAGCGGGAGAGACCCAGTACTTC
TRBJ2-3	TRBV7-2	.	few	CASSPQGLTTDTQYF	TGTGCCAGCAGCCCCCAGGGACTCACCACAGATACGCAGTATTTT
TRBJ2-1	TRBV2	.	.	CASSPPGTPFF	TGTGCCAGCAGTCCTCCCGGGACACCGTTCTTC
TRBJ2-5	TRBV4-1	.	.	CASSQVSRGLSRQETQYF	TGCGCCAGCAGCCAAGTGTCTAGGGGCCTTAGCCGCCAAGAGACCCAGTACTTC
TRBJ1-2	TRBV6-2/TRBV6-3	.	.	CASIHGSPLGGYTF	TGTGCCAGCATCCACGGGTCGCCGTTGGGTGGCTACACCTTC
TRBJ2-3	TRBV5-1	.	few	CASSVGPSTDTQYF	TGCGCCAGCAGCGTTGGACCTAGCACAGATACGCAGTATTTT
TRBJ2-3	TRBV7-3	.	.	CASSLTGQIVTDTQYF	TGTGCCAGCAGCTTAACTGGCCAGATAGTGACAGATACGCAGTATTTT
TRBJ1-2	TRBV12-3/TRBV12-4	.	.	CASSRLQGGGYTF	TGTGCCAGCAGCCGTTTACAGGGCGGTGGCTACACCTTC
TRBJ1-4	TRBV2	TRBD1	.	CASSVTGGDEKLFF	TGTGCCAGCAGTGTGACAGGGGGCGATGAAAAACTGTTTTTT
TRBJ2-5	TRBV29-1	TRBD1	.	CSVLGQGLTEQYF	TGCAGCGTTCTGGGACAGGGCTTGACGGAGCAGTACTTC
TRBJ2-3	TRBV15	.	.	CATSRDPTGTDTQYF	TGTGCCACCAGCAGAGATCCGACAGGAACAGATACGCAGTATTTT
TRBJ1-1	TRBV5-1	.	.	CASREAADGGGEAFF	TGCGCCAGCAGGGAGGCGGCGGATGGAGGTGGTGAAGCTTTCTTT